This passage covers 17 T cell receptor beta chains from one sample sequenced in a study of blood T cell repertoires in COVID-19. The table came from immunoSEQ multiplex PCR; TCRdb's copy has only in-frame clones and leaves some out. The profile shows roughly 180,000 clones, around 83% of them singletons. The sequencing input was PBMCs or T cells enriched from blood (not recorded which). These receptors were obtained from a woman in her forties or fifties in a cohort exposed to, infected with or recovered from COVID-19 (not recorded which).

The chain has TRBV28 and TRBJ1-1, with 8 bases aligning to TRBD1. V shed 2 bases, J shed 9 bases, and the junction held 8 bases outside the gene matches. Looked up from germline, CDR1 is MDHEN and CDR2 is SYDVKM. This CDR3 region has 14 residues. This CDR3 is CASSLDAGGRKAFF. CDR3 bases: TGTGCCAGCAGTTTAGACGCAGGGGGCAGGAAAGCTTTCTTT.

CDR3 DNA: TGTGCCAGCAGCTTGGCCCCATTCCAGACCCAGTACTTC. Translated, it gives CASSLAPFQTQYF. The V gene is TRBV11-2, the J gene TRBJ2-5; unclear D gene. The CDR3 is made up of 13 amino acids. Per the germline V gene, CDR1 is SGHAT and CDR2 is FQNNGV. Trimming removed 3 bases at V and 6 bases at J, with 11 bases between.

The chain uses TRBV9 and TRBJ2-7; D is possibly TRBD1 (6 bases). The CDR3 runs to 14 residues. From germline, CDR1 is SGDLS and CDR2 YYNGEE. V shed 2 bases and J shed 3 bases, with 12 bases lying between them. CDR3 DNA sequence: TGTGCCAGCAGCGTCGACGACAGGTTCTACGAGCAGTACTTC. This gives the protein CASSVDDRFYEQYF.

The CDR3 spells CASSLSLTGLSGNTIYF. The CDR3 DNA reads TGTGCCAGCAGCTTAAGCTTGACAGGGCTCTCTGGAAACACCATATATTTT. The chain has TRBV7-8 and TRBJ1-3; 7 bases match TRBD1. With V trimmed by 2 bases and J by 0 bases, 7 bases remained unmatched. Germline CDR1 reads SGHVS; CDR2 reads FQNEAQ. The CDR3 spans 17 residues.

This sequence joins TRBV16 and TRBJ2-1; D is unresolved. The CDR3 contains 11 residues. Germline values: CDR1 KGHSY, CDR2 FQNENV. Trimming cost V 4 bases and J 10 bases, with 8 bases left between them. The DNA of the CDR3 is TGTGCCAGCAGCCCATCAACAGAGCAGTTCTTC. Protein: CASSPSTEQFF.

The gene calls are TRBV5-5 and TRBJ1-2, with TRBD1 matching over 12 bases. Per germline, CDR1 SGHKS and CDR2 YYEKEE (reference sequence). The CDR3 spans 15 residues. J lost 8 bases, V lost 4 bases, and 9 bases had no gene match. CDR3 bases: TGTGCCAGCAGCCCTACCGGGACAGGGGGCGCCGGCTACACCTTC. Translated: CASSPTGTGGAGYTF.

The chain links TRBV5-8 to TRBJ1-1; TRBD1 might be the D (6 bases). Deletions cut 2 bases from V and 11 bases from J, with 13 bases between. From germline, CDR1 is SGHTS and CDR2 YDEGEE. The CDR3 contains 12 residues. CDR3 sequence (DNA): TGTGCCAGCAGCTTTAGACAGGCTTCGGCTTTCTTT. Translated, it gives CASSFRQASAFF.

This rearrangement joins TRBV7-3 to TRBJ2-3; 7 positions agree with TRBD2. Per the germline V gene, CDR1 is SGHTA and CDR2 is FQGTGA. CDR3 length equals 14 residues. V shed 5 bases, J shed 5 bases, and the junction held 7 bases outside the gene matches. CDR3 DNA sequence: TGTGCCAGCAGCGACCAGCGGGGCCTAGATACGCAGTATTTT. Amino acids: CASSDQRGLDTQYF. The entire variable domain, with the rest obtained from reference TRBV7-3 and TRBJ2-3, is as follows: GAGVSQTPSNKVTEKGKYVELRCDPISGHTALYWYRQSLGQGPEFLIYFQGTGAADDSGLPNDRFFAVRPEGSVSTLKIQRTERGDSAVYLCASSDQRGLDTQYFGPGTRLTVL.

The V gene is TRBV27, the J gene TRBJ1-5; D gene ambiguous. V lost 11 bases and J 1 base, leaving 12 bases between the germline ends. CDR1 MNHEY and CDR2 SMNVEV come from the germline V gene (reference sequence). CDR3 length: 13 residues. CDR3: CARRVGSNQPQHF. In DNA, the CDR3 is TGTGCCCGCCGGGTTGGGAGCAATCAGCCCCAGCATTTT.

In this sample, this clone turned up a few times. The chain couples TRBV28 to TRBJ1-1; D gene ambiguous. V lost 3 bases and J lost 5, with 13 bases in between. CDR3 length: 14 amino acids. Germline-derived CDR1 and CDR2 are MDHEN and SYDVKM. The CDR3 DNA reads TGTGCCAGCAGTTTCCCGATCCCGAGGACTGAAGCTTTCTTT. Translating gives CASSFPIPRTEAFF.

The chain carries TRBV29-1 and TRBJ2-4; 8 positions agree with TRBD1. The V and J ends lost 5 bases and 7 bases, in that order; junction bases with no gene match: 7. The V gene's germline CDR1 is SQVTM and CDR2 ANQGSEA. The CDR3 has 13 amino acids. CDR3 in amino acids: CSVYDRGGNIQYF. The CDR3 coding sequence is TGCAGCGTTTATGACAGGGGCGGGAACATTCAGTACTTC.

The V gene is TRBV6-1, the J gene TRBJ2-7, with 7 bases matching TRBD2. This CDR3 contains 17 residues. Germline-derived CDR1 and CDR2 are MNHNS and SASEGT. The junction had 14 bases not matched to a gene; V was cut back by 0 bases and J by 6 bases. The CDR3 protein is CASSEASRGWMLREQYF. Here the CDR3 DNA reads TGTGCCAGCAGTGAAGCATCGCGGGGGTGGATGTTACGCGAGCAGTACTTC.

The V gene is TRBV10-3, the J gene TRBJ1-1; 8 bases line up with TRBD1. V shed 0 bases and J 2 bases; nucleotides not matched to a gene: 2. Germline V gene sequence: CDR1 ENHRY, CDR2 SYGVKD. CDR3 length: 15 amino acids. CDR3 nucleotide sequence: TGTGCCATCAGTGAGTCAGGACAGGGAAACACTGAAGCTTTCTTT. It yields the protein CAISESGQGNTEAFF.

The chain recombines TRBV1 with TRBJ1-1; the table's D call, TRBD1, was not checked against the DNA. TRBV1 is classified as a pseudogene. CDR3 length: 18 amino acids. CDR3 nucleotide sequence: TGCACCAGCAGCCAACCCGGCTGGGCAGGATGGGTGAACACTGAAGCTTTCTTT. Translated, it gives CTSSQPGWAGWVNTEAFF.

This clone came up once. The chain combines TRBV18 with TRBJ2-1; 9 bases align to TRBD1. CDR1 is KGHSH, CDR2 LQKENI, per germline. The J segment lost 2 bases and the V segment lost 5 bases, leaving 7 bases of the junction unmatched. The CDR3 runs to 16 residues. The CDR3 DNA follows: TGTGCCAGCTCAGATCCGGGACAGGGTCCCTACAATGAGCAGTTCTTC. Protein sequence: CASSDPGQGPYNEQFF.

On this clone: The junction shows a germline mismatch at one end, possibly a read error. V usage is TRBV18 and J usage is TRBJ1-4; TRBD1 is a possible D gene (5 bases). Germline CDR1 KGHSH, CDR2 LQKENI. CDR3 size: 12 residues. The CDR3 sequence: CASSPGSETLFF. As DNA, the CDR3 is TGTGCCAGCTCCCCAGGGAGCGAAACACTGTTTTTT.

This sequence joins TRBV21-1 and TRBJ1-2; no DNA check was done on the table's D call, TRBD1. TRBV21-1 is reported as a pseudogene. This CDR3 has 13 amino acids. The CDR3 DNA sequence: TGTGCCAGCAGCAAGACAGGGGGCATTGGCTACACCTTC. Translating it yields CASSKTGGIGYTF.